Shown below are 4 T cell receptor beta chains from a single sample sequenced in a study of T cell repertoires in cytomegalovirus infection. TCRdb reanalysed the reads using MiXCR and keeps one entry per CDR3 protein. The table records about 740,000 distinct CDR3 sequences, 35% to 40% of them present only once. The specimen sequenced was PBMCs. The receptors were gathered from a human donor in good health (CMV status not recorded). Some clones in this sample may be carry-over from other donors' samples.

CDR3 nucleotide sequence: TGTGCCAGCAGCACCGGGACCTCTAGCACAGATACGCAGTATTTT. This codes for CASSTGTSSTDTQYF. The chain links TRBV7-9 to TRBJ2-3; either TRBD1 or TRBD2 may supply D (5 bases each). In germline, CDR1 is SEHNR, CDR2 FQNEAQ (reference sequence). V dropped 5 bases and J dropped 0 bases, with 12 bases sitting between them. CDR3 length equals 15 residues.

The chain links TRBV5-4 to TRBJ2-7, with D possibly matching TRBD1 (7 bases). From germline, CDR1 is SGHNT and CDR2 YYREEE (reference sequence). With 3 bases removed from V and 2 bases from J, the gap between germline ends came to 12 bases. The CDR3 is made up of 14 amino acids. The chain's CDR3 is CASSSGDSTYEQYF. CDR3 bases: TGTGCCAGCAGCTCGGGGGACAGTACCTACGAGCAGTACTTC.

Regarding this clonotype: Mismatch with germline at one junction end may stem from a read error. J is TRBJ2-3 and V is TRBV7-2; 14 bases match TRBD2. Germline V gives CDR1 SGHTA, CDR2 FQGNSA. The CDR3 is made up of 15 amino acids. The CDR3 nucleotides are TGTGCCAGCAGCTATGGGACTAGCGGGAGAGATACGCCGTATTTT. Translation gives CASSYGTSGRDTPYF.

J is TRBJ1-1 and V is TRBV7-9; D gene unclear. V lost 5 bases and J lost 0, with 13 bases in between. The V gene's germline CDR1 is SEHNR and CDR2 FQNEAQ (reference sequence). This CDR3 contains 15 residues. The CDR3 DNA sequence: TGTGCCAGCAGCATAAACCGACCAGTGAACACTGAAGCTTTCTTT. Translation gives CASSINRPVNTEAFF.